A few counts support the clone carrying this T cell receptor (beta chain). This sample was taken from a study of blood T cell repertoires in COVID-19. CDR1 MDHEN and CDR2 SYDVKM come from the germline V gene. The CDR3 extends over 11 amino acids. V shed 6 bases and J 15 bases; nucleotides not matched to a gene: 4. Original processing notes: Cell counts per sample came from amplifying reference gene primers. Some clones are missing from TCRdb's copy, which holds only in-frame ones; the method was immunoSEQ multiplex PCR. V and J calls plus clone size are reproduced from that table; the DNA served to infer D and trimming. The repertoire holds just under 80,000 clones, with 80% as singletons.

The chain has TRBV28 and TRBJ2-1; TRBD2 aligns across 11 bases. Sequencing was done on a sample of peripheral blood. This clonotype was sampled from a woman in her seventies with acute or convalescent COVID-19. This CDR3 is CASSTSGGRFF. For the CDR3, the DNA is TGTGCCAGCAGCACTAGCGGGGGCCGGTTCTTC.